This T cell receptor (beta chain) was captured by sequencing in a study of OX40 agonist ivuxolimab in advanced cancers. In the study overall: The patients received agonistic anti-OX40 (CD134) antibody ivuxolimab. Findings and limits, study-wide: CD8+ T cells (on average) carried more expanded clones than CD4+ T cells. Low normalized T-cell clonal expansion was also seen in some nonresponders.

TCRdb's table, derived via immunoSEQ multiplex PCR, lists solely in-frame clones and lacks some. The sample contains 60,000 to 75,000 clones, 85% to 90% of which appear only once. For this clone: Its antigen remains unknown.

This sample comprised CD4+ or CD8+ T cells sorted from blood, obtained in a trial of the OX40 agonist ivuxolimab. The clonotype was recovered from an adult with an advanced solid tumor such as melanoma, head and neck, liver or kidney cancer.

The chain's CDR3 is CASSFISASSTDTQYF. CDR3 DNA: TGCGCCAGCAGCTTCATTAGCGCATCTAGCACAGATACGCAGTATTTT. The chain couples TRBV5-1 to TRBJ2-3; possible D gene TRBD2, 5 bases. CDR3 length: 16 residues. V gave up 2 bases and J gave up 0 bases, with 13 bases separating them. Germline CDR1 and CDR2: SGHRS and YFSETQ. The complete variable domain, with remaining parts taken from reference TRBV5-1 and TRBJ2-3, reads KAGVTQTPRYLIKTRGQQVTLSCSPISGHRSVSWYQQTPGQGLQFLFEYFSETQRNKGNFPGRFSGRQFSNSRSEMNVSTLELGDSALYLCASSFISASSTDTQYFGPGTRLTVL.